A single sample gave rise to the 23 T cell receptor beta chains below, sequenced in a study of cytomegalovirus exposure and HLA in healthy donors (TCRdb year 2017). Libraries were constructed by the immunoSEQ multiplex PCR assay. Sourced from immuneACCESS, this table was stored by TCRdb with only in-frame sequences that have V and J called. A share of the clones is absent; for the studies checked, an unresolved V gene accounts for under half, and the remainder has no known explanation. Here the sample has around 250,000 clones; around 90% occur a single time. 0.37% of the sample goes to the ten largest clones. The sequenced material came from PBMCs. These receptors all come from a woman aged 18-29 years in good health and CMV-seronegative.

CDR3 nucleotides: TGTGCCAGCAGTGAATCCGGTGACTATGGCTACACCTTC. Translation: CASSESGDYGYTF. This chain uses TRBV6-5 with TRBJ1-2; no clear D gene. Trimming cost V 5 bases and J 3 bases, with 10 bases left between them. Germline values: CDR1 MNHEY, CDR2 SVGAGI. The CDR3 spans 13 residues.

This clone was detected only once. V gene TRBV27 combines with J gene TRBJ2-1; TRBD2 agrees at 12 bases. Per the germline V gene, CDR1 is MNHEY and CDR2 is SMNVEV (reference sequence). Trimming removed 7 bases from V and 8 bases from J; junction bases left unmatched: 9. This CDR3 has 15 residues. CDR3 in amino acids: CASTNLAGGVHEQFF. For the CDR3, the DNA is TGTGCCAGCACCAATCTAGCGGGGGGGGTCCATGAGCAGTTCTTC.

The chain has TRBV19 and TRBJ1-1, with D perhaps TRBD1 (5 bases). CDR1 is LNHDA, CDR2 SQIVND, per germline (reference sequence). Trimming took 10 bases from V and 0 from J, leaving 18 bases between them. The CDR3 loop spans 15 amino acids. The CDR3 is CATSSVTALNTEAFF. The CDR3 nucleotides are TGTGCCACCTCCTCGGTGACAGCTCTGAACACTGAAGCTTTCTTT.

V gene TRBV7-9 combines with J gene TRBJ2-5; 9 nucleotides align to TRBD1. In germline, CDR1 is SEHNR, CDR2 FQNEAQ (reference sequence). The CDR3 consists of 18 residues. Trimming removed 1 base from V and 7 bases from J; junction bases left unmatched: 16. Here the CDR3 reads CASSLVGSGQGVWGTQYF. Written as DNA, the CDR3 is TGTGCCAGCAGCTTAGTAGGCTCGGGACAGGGCGTATGGGGGACCCAGTACTTC.

This clone was found a few times. The genes are TRBV27 and TRBJ2-7; 10 bases agree with TRBD2. CDR1 and CDR2 (germline): MNHEY, SMNVEV (reference sequence). The CDR3 covers 14 residues. V gave up 5 bases and J gave up 5 bases; unmatched junction bases: 6. CDR3 bases: TGTGCCAGCAGTCCGGGACTAGCGCTGCACGAGCAGTACTTC. This encodes CASSPGLALHEQYF.

This rearrangement joins TRBV7-8 to TRBJ2-2, with D perhaps matching TRBD1 (6 bases). The CDR3 has 17 residues. Germline loops: CDR1 SGHVS, CDR2 FQNEAQ. The V gene lost 0 bases and the J gene lost 4 bases, with 15 bases spanning the gap. The CDR3 sequence is CASSLARRTDPTGELFF. The CDR3 DNA is TGTGCCAGCAGCTTAGCGCGGAGGACAGACCCCACCGGGGAGCTGTTTTTT.

The chain joins TRBV18 to TRBJ2-3; possible D gene TRBD2, 6 bases. Germline V gives CDR1 KGHSH, CDR2 LQKENI. V lost 3 bases, J lost 3 bases, and 19 bases lay in between. The CDR3 has 17 residues. The CDR3 loop is CASSPPRARGLTDTQYF. The CDR3 DNA reads TGTGCCAGCTCACCTCCTAGGGCGCGGGGCCTAACAGATACGCAGTATTTT.

This chain connects TRBV5-4 to TRBJ2-7, with TRBD2 matching over 8 bases. Germline CDR1 reads SGHNT; CDR2 reads YYREEE (reference sequence). V shed 3 bases, J shed 3 bases, and the junction held 8 bases outside the gene matches. The CDR3 runs to 15 residues. In nucleotides, the CDR3 is TGTGCCAGCAGCTCTCCGGGACTAGGCTACTACGAGCAGTACGTC. It codes for CASSSPGLGYYEQYV.

This chain uses TRBV25-1 with TRBJ2-1; 10 bases agree with TRBD2. CDR1 and CDR2 from the germline V gene are MGHDK and SYGVNS. The CDR3 sequence is 17 residues long. The V and J ends lost 6 bases and 2 bases, in that order; junction bases with no gene match: 10. The CDR3 coding sequence is TGTGCCAGCAGCAAAGGAATAGCGGGGGGTCCCTACAATGAGCAGTTCTTC. This translates into CASSKGIAGGPYNEQFF.

The CDR3 is CASPQGRGRPDTQYF. Written as DNA, the CDR3 is TGTGCTTCCCCCCAGGGGCGGGGGAGACCAGATACGCAGTATTTT. The chain joins TRBV2 to TRBJ2-3; D is perhaps TRBD2 (7 bases). CDR3 size: 15 residues. Germline V CDR1 and CDR2: SNHLY, FYNNEI.

V gene TRBV5-7 combines with J gene TRBJ2-3; 8 bases align to TRBD1. TRBV5-7 counts as an open reading frame of uncertain function. The ends lost 6 bases at V and 0 bases at J; junction bases unmatched: 15. This CDR3 has 18 amino acids. CDR3 in amino acids: CASIKSYGTGSSTDTQYF. The CDR3 DNA follows: TGTGCCAGCATCAAGAGTTACGGGACAGGATCTAGCACAGATACGCAGTATTTT.

The V call is TRBV27, the J call TRBJ1-2, with 9 bases lining up with TRBD1. The J segment lost 3 bases and the V segment lost 7 bases, leaving 12 bases of the junction unmatched. Germline V gives CDR1 MNHEY, CDR2 SMNVEV (reference sequence). The CDR3 contains 16 residues. For the CDR3, the DNA is TGTGCCAGCAAACATCGGACAGGGGAGCACCACTATGGCTACACCTTC. It yields the protein CASKHRTGEHHYGYTF.

A few counts support this clone. This chain uses TRBV6-5 with TRBJ1-2; D might be TRBD1 (6 bases). CDR1 is MNHEY, CDR2 SVGAGI, per germline. This CDR3 comprises 15 residues. Trimming shortened V by 5 bases and J by 4 bases, and 17 bases separated the two germline ends. This CDR3 reads CASSPAGGSSYGYTF. DNA for the CDR3: TGTGCCAGCAGTCCCGCGGGGGGCAGCAGCTATGGCTACACCTTC.

The chain is built from TRBV6-5 and TRBJ1-5; D may be TRBD1 (5 bases). CDR1 and CDR2 (germline): MNHEY, SVGAGI. V lost 10 bases and J lost 2, with 9 bases in between. This CDR3 comprises 12 residues. The DNA of the CDR3 is TGTGCCACCGAAGGGGGCAATCAGCCCCAGCATTTT. It specifies CATEGGNQPQHF.

This clone was detected once. This rearrangement joins TRBV7-8 to TRBJ2-7, with 7 bases lining up with TRBD1. Germline V gene data show CDR1 as SGHVS and CDR2 as FQNEAQ. V was clipped by 4 bases and J by 2 bases; unmatched bases: 8. The CDR3 spans 15 residues. CDR3 coding DNA: TGTGCCAGCAGCTCGACAGGGTTAGGCCCCTACGAGCAGTACTTC. As protein: CASSSTGLGPYEQYF.

The chain has TRBV7-2 and TRBJ2-2, with a tentative D call TRBD1 (5 bases). The CDR3 has 15 residues. CDR1 and CDR2 from the germline V gene are SGHTA and FQGNSA. The V end was cut by 1 base, the J end by 1 base, with 7 bases between. As DNA, the CDR3 is TGTGCCAGCAGCTTAGTAACAGGGAACACCGGGGAGCTGTTTTTT. Translating it yields CASSLVTGNTGELFF.

Only one count was recorded for this clone. The CDR3 sequence is CASSLAVNYGYTF. CDR3 DNA sequence: TGTGCCAGCAGTTTGGCAGTTAACTATGGCTACACCTTC. The chain joins TRBV28 to TRBJ1-2; D is unclear. CDR1 is MDHEN, CDR2 SYDVKM, per germline. V lost 3 bases, J lost 1 base, and 6 bases lay in between. This CDR3 comprises 13 residues.

In its sample, this clone was seen once. The rearrangement uses TRBV6-6 and TRBJ2-3; 7 bases match TRBD1. Germline CDR1 is MNHNY and CDR2 is SVGAGI (reference sequence). Germline trimming cut 0 bases from V and 14 bases from J; bases unmatched to any gene: 14. The CDR3 consists of 15 residues. The CDR3 nucleotides read TGTGCCAGCAGTTACTCGCGTATAGGGGGCCCTCCGGGGTATTTT. Amino acid sequence: CASSYSRIGGPPGYF.

This rearrangement joins TRBV25-1 to TRBJ2-5; D not resolved. This CDR3 is built from 11 residues. CDR1 and CDR2 from the germline V gene are MGHDK and SYGVNS. The V and J ends lost 6 bases and 3 bases respectively, with 5 bases between them. CDR3 residues: CASRLEETQYF. The CDR3 nucleotides read TGTGCCAGCAGACTTGAAGAGACCCAGTACTTC.

The chain carries TRBV7-9 and TRBJ1-5; maybe TRBD1 (5 bases). CDR3 size: 15 residues. With 4 bases removed from V and 0 bases from J, the gap between germline ends came to 10 bases. Germline lookup yields CDR1 SEHNR and CDR2 FQNEAQ (reference sequence). The CDR3 region has the DNA TGTGCCAGCAGCTCGACAGCCGATAGCAATCAGCCCCAGCATTTT. Amino acid sequence: CASSSTADSNQPQHF. Full variable domain (missing parts from reference TRBV7-9 and TRBJ1-5): DTGVSQNPRHKITKRGQNVTFRCDPISEHNRLYWYRQTLGQGPEFLTYFQNEAQLEKSRLLSDRFSAERPKGSFSTLEIQRTEQGDSAMYLCASSSTADSNQPQHFGDGTRLSIL.

The rearrangement uses TRBV4-3 and TRBJ2-7; 8 bases align to TRBD2. The CDR3 totals 15 residues. The germline CDR1 and CDR2 sequences are LGHNA and YSLEER. With V trimmed by 4 bases and J by 7 bases, 12 bases remained unmatched. In nucleotides, the CDR3 is TGCGCCAGCAGCCTGGTGAGCGGGGGACCGTATGAGCAGTACTTC. As protein: CASSLVSGGPYEQYF.

The chain combines TRBV9 with TRBJ1-4, with D maybe TRBD1 (5 bases). Germline-derived CDR1 and CDR2 are SGDLS and YYNGEE. Trimming shortened V by 3 bases and J by 1 base, and 7 bases separated the two germline ends. This CDR3 comprises 14 residues. The CDR3 coding sequence is TGTGCCAGCAGCGCTACAGGAACTAATGAAAAACTGTTTTTT. Translated: CASSATGTNEKLFF.

The chain combines TRBV28 with TRBJ2-7; TRBD2 matches 10 bases. Germline lookup yields CDR1 MDHEN and CDR2 SYDVKM. With 5 bases clipped from V and 4 bases from J, the junction kept 5 bases outside the gene matches. The CDR3 is 14 residues long. The CDR3 is CASSTAGGLYEQYF. In DNA, the CDR3 is TGTGCCAGCAGTACAGCGGGGGGGCTGTACGAGCAGTACTTC.